The source of this T cell receptor (beta chain) is a study of early T cells in non-severe SARS-CoV-2 infection. Study at large: Bulk RNA isolated from unsorted whole blood underwent sequencing; chains were not paired.

This clonotype was seen repeatedly, ten times or more. Its antigen remains unknown. Unique molecular identifiers tagged individual cDNA molecules. TCRdb itself ran the 5' RACE reads through MiXCR, one entry per CDR3 protein. The sample has 69,000 or so distinct CDR3 sequences; roughly 4.5% are singletons. V was shortened by 10 bases and J by 4 bases, with 16 bases between the two germline ends. CDR1 is MNHEY and CDR2 is SVGAGI in the germline V gene. The CDR3 is made up of 13 amino acids. Overall study findings and caveats: Anti-spike CD8 responses were favored in VDJdb matching, and private and CD4 specificities were missed.

The genes are TRBV6-5 and TRBJ1-1, with D unresolved. Sequenced material: whole blood, taken at baseline. This TCR was sampled from an adult who was a healthcare worker with PCR-confirmed SARS-CoV-2 infection or an uninfected control (not recorded which). The donor label of this sample is uncertain. CDR3 region: CATRRSLSTEAFF. CDR3 coding DNA: TGTGCCACACGTCGAAGTTTGAGCACTGAAGCTTTCTTT.